These T cell receptor beta chains were read from a single sample in a study of beta chain features in type 1 diabetes. Method: immunoSEQ multiplex PCR; TCRdb's copy keeps in-frame clones and lacks some. There are roughly 240,000 clones in the sample; 68% occur only once, and almost 0.055% lies in the top ten. The sequencing sample was made of naive CD4+ T cells from blood. All receptors derive from a man aged 30 to 39 in good health. CDR3s include the opening cysteine and the closing phenylalanine or tryptophan.

>TRBV28|TRBJ2-3
CASSLPGVLAQLDTQYF
>TRBV30|TRBJ2-1
CAWSVGPLRETYNEQFF
>TRBV29-1|TRBJ1-1
CSVEPMKLNTEAFF
>TRBV29-1|TRBJ2-7
CSVLSQGMDEQYF
>TRBV30|TRBJ1-4
CAWSLRTAEKLFF
>TRBV29-1|TRBJ2-2
CGAGTLNTGELFF
>TRBV19|TRBJ2-5
CAAGQGETQYF
>TRBV29-1|TRBJ1-1
CSVRQNQNEAFF
>TRBV20-1|TRBJ2-5
CSAIFGTQYF
>TRBV5-1|TRBJ2-7
CASTKGQGSYEQYF
>TRBV7-2|TRBJ2-1
CASSSKGQGSYNEQFF
>TRBV29-1|TRBJ2-5
CSGSGGAHQETQYF
>TRBV29-1|TRBJ2-3
CSVDPSTDTQYF
>TRBV20-1|TRBJ1-2
CSWGSGYGYTF
>TRBV4-1|TRBJ1-2
CASSQPTSDSGGYTF
>TRBV7-2|TRBJ2-3
CASSLAASGSTDTQYF
>TRBV23-1|TRBJ2-2
CASSQQNTGELFF
>TRBV29-1|TRBJ2-5
CSVEGQYQETQYF
>TRBV20-1|TRBJ2-7
CSAADSYEQYF
>TRBV7-2|TRBJ2-3
CASLERGLVDTQYF
>TRBV30|TRBJ2-1
CAWKGLAYNEQFF
>TRBV20-1|TRBJ2-1
CSARGYNEQFF
>TRBV28|TRBJ2-1
CASSLTGSYNEQFF
>TRBV13|TRBJ2-1
CASGPSGILGLQQFF
>TRBV29-1|TRBJ2-3
CSVVLGGRSDTQYF
>TRBV30|TRBJ2-3
CAWYSGLADTQYF
>TRBV11-2|TRBJ2-2
CASSSGRAATGELFF
>TRBV25-1|TRBJ2-7
CASSVLTGVTYEQYF
>TRBV29-1|TRBJ2-5
CSVEDEGSTQYF
>TRBV2|TRBJ2-4
CASRTPGSAKNIQYF
>TRBV29-1|TRBJ2-5
CSLVSGTSKETQYF
>TRBV7-2|TRBJ2-1
CASTSNRGDEQFF
>TRBV5-4|TRBJ2-6
CASSLGGQLRSGANVLTF
>TRBV30|TRBJ2-5
CAWDRAETQYF
>TRBV7-9|TRBJ2-1
CASSSYGRGDEQFF
>TRBV23-1|TRBJ1-2
CASSHYRGGYTF
>TRBV6-6|TRBJ2-1
CASSYGTGYNEQFF
>TRBV20-1|TRBJ1-1
CSADGLAEAFF
>TRBV7-2|TRBJ2-7
CASSTSLYEQYF
>TRBV30|TRBJ2-1
CAWSRYSGASYNEQFF
>TRBV5-1|TRBJ2-5
CASSLEGETQYF
>TRBV6-5|TRBJ2-7
CASSSGTYYEQYF
>TRBV6-5|TRBJ2-5
CASSLFWRGQETQYF
>TRBV30|TRBJ1-1
CAWRPRKLVYTEAFF